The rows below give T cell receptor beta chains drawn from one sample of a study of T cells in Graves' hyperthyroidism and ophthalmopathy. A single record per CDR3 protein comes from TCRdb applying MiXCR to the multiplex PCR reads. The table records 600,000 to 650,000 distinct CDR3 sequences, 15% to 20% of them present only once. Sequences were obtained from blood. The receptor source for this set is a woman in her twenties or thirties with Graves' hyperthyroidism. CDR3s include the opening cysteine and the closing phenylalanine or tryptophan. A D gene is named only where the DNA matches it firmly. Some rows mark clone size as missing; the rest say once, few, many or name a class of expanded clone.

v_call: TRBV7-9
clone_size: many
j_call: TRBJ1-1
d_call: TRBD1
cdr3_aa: CASSLVGQIMNTEAFF
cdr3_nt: TGTGCCAGCAGCTTAGTGGGACAGATTATGAACACTGAAGCTTTCTTT

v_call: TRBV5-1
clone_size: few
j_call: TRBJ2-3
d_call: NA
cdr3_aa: CASSFQGTPSDTQYF
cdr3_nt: TGCGCCAGCAGCTTTCAGGGTACTCCATCAGATACGCAGTATTTT

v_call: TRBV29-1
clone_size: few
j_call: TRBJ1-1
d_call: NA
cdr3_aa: CSVGFGNTEASF
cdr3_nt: NA

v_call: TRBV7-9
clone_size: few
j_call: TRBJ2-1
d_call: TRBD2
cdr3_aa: CASSGGLASNEQFF
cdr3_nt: TGTGCCAGCAGCGGGGGACTAGCATCAAATGAGCAGTTCTTC

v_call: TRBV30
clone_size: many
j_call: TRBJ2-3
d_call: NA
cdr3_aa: CAWSGMDSTDTQYF
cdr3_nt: TGTGCCTGGAGTGGAATGGACAGCACAGATACGCAGTATTTT

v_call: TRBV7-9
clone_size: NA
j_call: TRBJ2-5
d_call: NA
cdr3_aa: CASSRGANQETQYF
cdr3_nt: TGTGCCAGCAGCCGCGGGGCCAATCAAGAGACCCAGTACTTC

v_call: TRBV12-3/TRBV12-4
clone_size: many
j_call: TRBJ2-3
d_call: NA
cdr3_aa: CASSSYSDTQYF
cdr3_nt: TGTGCCAGCAGTTCTTATTCAGATACGCAGTATTTT

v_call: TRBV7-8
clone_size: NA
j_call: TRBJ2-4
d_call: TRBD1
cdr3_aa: CASSWRQGEMAKNIQYF
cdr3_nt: TGTGCCAGCAGCTGGCGACAGGGCGAAATGGCCAAAAACATTCAGTACTTC

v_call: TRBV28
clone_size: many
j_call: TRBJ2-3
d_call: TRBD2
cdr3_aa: CASRPRPLREGADTQYF
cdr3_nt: TGTGCCAGCAGACCCCGGCCTTTGCGGGAGGGCGCAGATACGCAGTATTTT

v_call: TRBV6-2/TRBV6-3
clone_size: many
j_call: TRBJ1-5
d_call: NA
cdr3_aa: CASSYSILGGRQPQHF
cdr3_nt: TGTGCCAGCAGTTACTCTATTCTGGGCGGGCGTCAGCCCCAGCATTTT

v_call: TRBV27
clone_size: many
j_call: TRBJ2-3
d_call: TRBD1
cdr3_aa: CASRDDRGHTDTQYF
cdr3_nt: TGTGCCAGCAGGGATGACAGGGGACACACAGATACGCAGTATTTT

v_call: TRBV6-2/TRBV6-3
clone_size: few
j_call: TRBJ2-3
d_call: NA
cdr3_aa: CASSYVTGTDTQYF
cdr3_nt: TGTGCCAGCAGTTACGTGACAGGCACAGATACGCAGTATTTT

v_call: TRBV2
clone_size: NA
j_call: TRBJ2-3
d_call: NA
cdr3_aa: CASSGDRTDTQYF
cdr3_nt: TGTGCCAGCAGTGGGGACCGCACAGATACGCAGTATTTT

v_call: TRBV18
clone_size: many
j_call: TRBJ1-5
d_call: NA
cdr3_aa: CASSQSGANSNQPQHF
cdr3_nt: TGTGCCAGCTCCCAAAGCGGAGCAAATAGCAATCAGCCCCAGCATTTT

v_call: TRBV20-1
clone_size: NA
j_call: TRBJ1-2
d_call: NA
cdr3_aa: CSASYGYTF
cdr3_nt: TGCAGTGCCTCGTATGGCTACACCTTC

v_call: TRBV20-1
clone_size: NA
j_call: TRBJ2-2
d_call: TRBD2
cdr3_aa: CSAPGLAGLPGELFF
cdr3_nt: TGCAGTGCTCCTGGACTAGCGGGACTTCCCGGGGAGCTGTTTTTT

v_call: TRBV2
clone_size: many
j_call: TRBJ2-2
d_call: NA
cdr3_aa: CASSPTSITGELFF
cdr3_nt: TGTGCCAGCAGCCCGACTAGTATCACCGGGGAGCTGTTTTTT

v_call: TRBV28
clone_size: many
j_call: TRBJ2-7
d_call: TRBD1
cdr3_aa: CASRLQGTRRYEQYF
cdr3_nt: TGTGCCAGCAGGTTACAGGGGACAAGGAGGTACGAGCAGTACTTC

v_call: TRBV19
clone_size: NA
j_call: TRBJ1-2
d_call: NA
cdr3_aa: CASSIAVDYGYTF
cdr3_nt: TGTGCCAGTAGTATAGCGGTGGACTATGGCTACACCTTC

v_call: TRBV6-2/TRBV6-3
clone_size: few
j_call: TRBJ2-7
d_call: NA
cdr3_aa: CASSYNGGQQYEQYF
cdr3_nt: TGTGCCAGCAGTTACAATGGCGGGCAGCAGTACGAGCAGTACTTC

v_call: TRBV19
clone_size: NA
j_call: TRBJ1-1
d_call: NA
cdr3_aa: CASSIRRQNTEAFF
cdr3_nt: TGTGCCAGTAGTATTCGTCGACAGAACACTGAAGCTTTCTTT

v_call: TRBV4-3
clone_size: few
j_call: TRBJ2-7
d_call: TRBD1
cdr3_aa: CASSQDPGTGNYEQYF
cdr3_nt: TGCGCCAGCAGCCAAGATCCCGGGACAGGGAACTACGAGCAGTACTTC

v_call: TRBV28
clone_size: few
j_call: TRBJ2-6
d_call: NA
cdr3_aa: CASSLFWGAGANVLTF
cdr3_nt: TGTGCCAGCAGTTTATTTTGGGGGGCTGGGGCCAACGTCCTGACTTTC

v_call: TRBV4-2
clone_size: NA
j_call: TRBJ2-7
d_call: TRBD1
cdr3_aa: CASSHQQGFASEQYF
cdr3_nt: TGTGCCAGCAGCCACCAACAGGGGTTTGCGTCCGAGCAGTACTTC

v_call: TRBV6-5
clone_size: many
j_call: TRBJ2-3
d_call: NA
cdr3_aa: CASSRRTDTQYF
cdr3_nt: TGTGCCAGCAGTAGGAGGACAGATACGCAGTATTTT

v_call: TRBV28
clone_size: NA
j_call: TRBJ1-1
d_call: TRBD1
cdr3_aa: CASTKQGTNTEAFF
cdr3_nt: TGTGCCAGTACTAAACAGGGGACGAACACTGAAGCTTTCTTT

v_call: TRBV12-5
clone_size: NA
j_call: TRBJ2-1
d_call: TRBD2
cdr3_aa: CASGFGAGGLGDQFF
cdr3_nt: TGTGCTAGTGGTTTTGGGGCGGGAGGGTTAGGGGATCAGTTCTTC

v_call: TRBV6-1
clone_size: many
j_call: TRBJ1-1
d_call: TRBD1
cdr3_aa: CASTSGQGPTEAFF
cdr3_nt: TGTGCCAGCACCTCCGGACAGGGCCCCACTGAAGCTTTCTTT

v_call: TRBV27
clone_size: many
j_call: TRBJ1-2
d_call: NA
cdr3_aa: CASALSINYGYTF
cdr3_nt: TGTGCCAGCGCGCTCTCCATTAACTATGGCTACACCTTC